This T cell receptor (beta chain) was captured by sequencing in a study of PD-1 blockade in classical Hodgkin lymphoma. Points from the study as a whole: The study found complete responders had baseline diversity similar to newly diagnosed patients.

Brentuximab vedotin exposure varied among the patients, all of whom had relapsed after autologous stem cell transplantation. Sequenced by immunoSEQ multiplex PCR; TCRdb stores in-frame clones only, minus some. The data contain 98,000 or so clones, about 89% of them singletons. The CDR3 totals 14 residues. The V gene's germline CDR1 is SEHNR and CDR2 FQNEAQ (reference sequence). V lost 3 bases, J lost 5 bases, and 11 bases lay in between. Worth noting for this clone: As yet, its antigen is unknown.

The sample in question was peripheral blood mononuclear cells (PBMCs), obtained before the second cycle of nivolumab. V gene TRBV7-9 combines with J gene TRBJ2-1; D possibly corresponds to TRBD1 (6 bases). This receptor was obtained from a human donor with classical Hodgkin lymphoma. The DNA of the CDR3 is TGTGCCAGCAGCTTTACAGGGCTGCACAATGAGCAGTTCTTC. The encoded protein is CASSFTGLHNEQFF.